The sequence of this TCR beta chain was determined in a study of cytomegalovirus exposure and HLA in healthy donors. In the study overall: Around 87 million unique TCRs, all from HLA-typed donors, were included in an early release of the data. The Caucasian-associated ancestry cluster held around 81% of over 350 genotyped donors.

The CDR3 runs 12 residues. V dropped 8 bases and J dropped 0 bases, with 7 bases sitting between them. Germline values: CDR1 MNHEY, CDR2 SMNVEV (reference sequence). There are a few counts of this clone. The antigen remains unidentified. In the PCR, 60 Vbeta and 13 Jbeta primers were used. TCRdb keeps only in-frame clones here, not all; method: immunoSEQ multiplex PCR. The table lists 150,000 to 200,000 clones, approximately 81% of them singletons, with around 0.26% in the top ten. Regarding the study as a whole: CMV serostatus was the only recorded immune exposure for donors.

The V call is TRBV27, the J call TRBJ2-5, with D unclear. This clonotype was obtained from a boy aged 5-17 years in good health and CMV-seronegative. What was sequenced was PBMCs. The CDR3 loop is CASSPYQETQYF. The CDR3 coding sequence is TGTGCCAGCTCCCCTTACCAAGAGACCCAGTACTTC.